What follows are 8 T cell receptor beta chains derived from one specimen sequenced in a study of shared clonotypes between healthy human individuals. TCRdb's table, derived via immunoSEQ multiplex PCR, lists solely in-frame clones and lacks some. The sample contains around 550,000 clones, about 95% of which appear only once. The sample consisted of naive CD4+ T cells sorted from blood. The subset here: CD45RA+ positively selected. These TCRs come from a woman in her thirties in good health.

This clone has a handful of counts. The rearrangement joins TRBV11-2 to TRBJ1-5, with D possibly matching TRBD1 (5 bases). Trimming removed 4 bases from V and 6 bases from J, with 13 bases in between. The germline V gene has CDR1 SGHAT and CDR2 FQNNGV. This CDR3 is built from 14 residues. CDR3: CASSSFNGGQPQHF. DNA of the CDR3: TGTGCCAGCAGCTCATTCAACGGGGGTCAGCCCCAGCATTTT. The whole variable domain, filled in from reference TRBV11-2 and TRBJ1-5, reads EAGVAQSPRYKIIEKRQSVAFWCNPISGHATLYWYQQILGQGPKLLIQFQNNGVVDDSQLPKDRFSAERLKGVDSTLKIQPAKLEDSAVYLCASSSFNGGQPQHFGDGTRLSIL.

CDR3 in amino acids: CASSITGNGDEKLFF. In DNA form, the CDR3 reads TGTGCCAGCAGCATAACAGGGAACGGTGATGAAAAACTGTTTTTT. This chain links TRBV6-6 with TRBJ1-4; TRBD1 is a possible D gene (6 bases). The V gene's germline CDR1 is MNHNY and CDR2 SVGAGI (reference sequence). CDR3 length: 15 residues. The ends were cut back, 6 bases at V and 6 bases at J, with 17 bases in the middle.

The gene calls are TRBV5-4 and TRBJ2-3; no clear D gene. CDR1 SGHNT and CDR2 YYREEE come from the germline V gene (reference sequence). The CDR3 is 14 amino acids. V lost 4 bases and J lost 2, with 11 bases in between. The CDR3 region is CASSQNSPTDTQYF. Written as DNA, the CDR3 is TGTGCCAGCAGCCAAAATTCCCCCACAGATACGCAGTATTTT.

The rearrangement joins TRBV19 to TRBJ1-5, with a tentative D call TRBD1 (5 bases). Germline values: CDR1 LNHDA, CDR2 SQIVND (reference sequence). The CDR3 loop spans 14 amino acids. Trimming took off 1 base at V and 4 bases at J, with 8 bases between the two ends. CDR3 sequence (DNA): TGTGCCAGTAGTATAGTTCCAGGGAATCAGCCCCAGCATTTT. It translates to CASSIVPGNQPQHF.

V usage is TRBV13 and J usage is TRBJ2-3; D is undetermined. CDR3 length: 13 amino acids. Per germline, CDR1 PRHDT and CDR2 FYEKMQ (reference sequence). V was cut by 3 bases and J by 1 base, with 5 bases left in between. In DNA, the CDR3 is TGTGCCAGCAGCTTCTACGGCACAGATACGCAGTATTTT. It specifies CASSFYGTDTQYF. Together with reference TRBV13 and TRBJ2-3, the CDR3 gives the full variable domain: AAGVIQSPRHLIKEKRETATLKCYPIPRHDTVYWYQQGPGQDPQFLISFYEKMQSDKGSIPDRFSAQQFSDYHSELNMSSLELGDSALYFCASSFYGTDTQYFGPGTRLTVL.

This sequence joins TRBV7-9 and TRBJ1-2; D is possibly TRBD1 (5 bases). Trimming shortened V by 6 bases and J by 8 bases, and 16 bases separated the two germline ends. Germline CDR1 is SEHNR and CDR2 is FQNEAQ (reference sequence). This CDR3 is 13 amino acids long. The CDR3 region has the DNA TGTGCCAGCAGGCCGACAGAGGACCCCGGCTACACCTTC. It codes for CASRPTEDPGYTF.

The CDR3 loop reads CASSEGTQPEAFF. The CDR3 coding sequence is TGTGCCAGCAGCGAGGGGACGCAACCTGAAGCTTTCTTT. This chain uses TRBV6-6 with TRBJ1-1, with D perhaps matching TRBD1 (5 bases). V was cut by 6 bases and J by 6 bases, with 14 bases left in between. The CDR3 spans 13 residues. Germline CDR1 is MNHNY and CDR2 is SVGAGI (reference sequence).

J is TRBJ2-7 and V is TRBV29-1; TRBD2 matches 10 bases. Trimming cost V 7 bases and J 1 base; bases outside gene matches: 7. There are 14 residues in the CDR3. Germline V gene data show CDR1 as SQVTM and CDR2 as ANQGSEA. CDR3 in DNA: TGCAGCGCTCAAAGCGGGAGGGCTTCCTACGAGCAGTACTTC. As protein: CSAQSGRASYEQYF.